A selection of T cell receptor beta chains follows, all from one sample in a study of T cell repertoires in cytomegalovirus infection. TCRdb independently ran MiXCR on the reads; one entry per CDR3 protein. The table records about 200,000 distinct CDR3 sequences, roughly 9.8% of them present only once. The source material was PBMCs. The receptors come from a human donor in good health (CMV status not recorded). Some clones in this sample may be carry-over from other donors' samples. Each CDR3 is given with its conserved first and last residue. The D gene is left open where the match is weak. Not all rows give a size; the values are once, few, many and, for expanded clones, a class.

v_call	d_call	j_call	clone_size	cdr3_nt	cdr3_aa
TRBV7-2	NA	TRBJ2-1	many	TGTGCCAGCAGCATTAGCAGGGCAGATGAGCAGTTCTTC	CASSISRADEQFF
TRBV7-6	NA	TRBJ2-2	many	TGTGCCAGCAGCTTAAGAAGGAACACCGGGGAGCTGTTTTTT	CASSLRRNTGELFF
TRBV20-1	NA	TRBJ2-7	few	TGCAGTGCCAATAGGGACCGACTCTACGAGCAGTACTTC	CSANRDRLYEQYF
TRBV7-6	TRBD1	TRBJ1-1	NA	TGTGCCAGCAGGGGGACAGGGAAGGCTGAAGCTTTCTTT	CASRGTGKAEAFF
TRBV28	NA	TRBJ1-1	many	TGTGCCAGCAGCTTAGTCGGGAACACTGAAGCTTTCTTT	CASSLVGNTEAFF
TRBV7-6	TRBD2	TRBJ2-1	many	TGTGCCAGCAGCTTTAGCAGCGGGAGTGCCCCCTACAATGAGCAGTTCTTC	CASSFSSGSAPYNEQFF
TRBV4-3	NA	TRBJ1-5	many	TGCGCCAGCAGCCAAAATGGGGGGAGGGGGACGCAGCCCCAGCATTTT	CASSQNGGRGTQPQHF
TRBV12-3/TRBV12-4	NA	TRBJ1-1	few	TGTGCCAGCAGTTTATCCCTGACTTCCACTGAAGCTTTCTTT	CASSLSLTSTEAFF
TRBV6-2/TRBV6-3	TRBD1	TRBJ1-1	many	TGTGCCAGCAGTTACCAGGGGGGCGAAGCTTTCTTT	CASSYQGGEAFF
TRBV6-6	NA	TRBJ2-1	NA	TGTGCCAGCAGTCCCAAACGGAATGAGCAGTTCTTC	CASSPKRNEQFF
TRBV29-1	NA	TRBJ2-5	few	TGCAGCACACCGGGGGAGCTCAAAGAGACCCAGTACTTC	CSTPGELKETQYF
TRBV7-3	TRBD2	TRBJ2-3	NA	TGTGCCAGCAGCCCCCTCCGCTCGGGACTAGCGGGAGCTTACGATACGCAGTATTTT	CASSPLRSGLAGAYDTQYF
TRBV10-3	NA	TRBJ1-1	NA	TGTGCCATCAGTGACCCGGGACGGCCGAACACTGAAGCTTTCTTT	CAISDPGRPNTEAFF
TRBV12-3/TRBV12-4	TRBD2	TRBJ2-3	many	TGTGCCAGCAGTTTACCGGGAGGGGTCGCAAGAGCAGATACGCAGTATTTT	CASSLPGGVARADTQYF
TRBV7-2	NA	TRBJ1-4	many	TGTGCCAGCAGCCCTTACGGGGGCACTGAAAAACTGTTTTTT	CASSPYGGTEKLFF
TRBV7-2	NA	TRBJ2-3	many	TGTGCCAGCAGCCGCACCGGGATCCCCACAGATACGCAGTATTTT	CASSRTGIPTDTQYF
TRBV5-4	NA	TRBJ2-5	few	TGTGCCAGCAGCTTGGGTACAGTGGAGACCCAGTACTTC	CASSLGTVETQYF
TRBV7-8	TRBD1	TRBJ2-3	many	TGTGCCAGCACATCTGACAGGGGGCACACAGATACGCAGTATTTT	CASTSDRGHTDTQYF
TRBV15	NA	TRBJ2-7	many	TGTGCCACCAGCAGAGATCGTCTAGACGAGCAGTACTTC	CATSRDRLDEQYF
TRBV10-3	NA	TRBJ2-3	many	TGTGCCATCAACAGGGCGGTCAGCACAGATACGCAGTATTTT	CAINRAVSTDTQYF
TRBV20-1	NA	TRBJ1-6	many	TGCAGTGCTCGGGACAAGCGGAATTCACCCCTCCACTTT	CSARDKRNSPLHF
TRBV19	NA	TRBJ1-5	few	TGTGCCAGTACCACAACCCCTCATAGCAATCAGCCCCAGCATTTT	CASTTTPHSNQPQHF
TRBV15	TRBD2	TRBJ2-5	few	TGTGCCACCAGCAGAGAATTGAGGCTAGCGGTAGAGACCCAGTACTTC	CATSRELRLAVETQYF
TRBV19	NA	TRBJ2-7	few	TGTGCCAGTAGTTTAAGGGACGGCTACGAGCAGTACTTC	CASSLRDGYEQYF
TRBV9	NA	TRBJ2-1	NA	TGTGCCAGCAGCGGTAGCGCGAACGTCGGGAATGAGCAGTCCTTC	CASSGSANVGNEQSF